This record looks at one TCR beta chain sequence and its context. The antigen is unknown. CDR3 size: 16 residues. Germline CDR1 SGDLS, CDR2 YYNGEE. J was trimmed by 4 bases and V by 4 bases; bases with no gene match: 5. Generated by immunoSEQ multiplex PCR, the TCRdb table keeps only in-frame clones and is missing some. This sample has about 160,000 clones, with around 82% found just once. This sample was taken from a study of cytomegalovirus exposure and HLA in healthy donors. The overall study: The approximately 110 validation repertoires were reported in a later analysis to have been generated on the same platform as the roughly 670 first-cohort repertoires.

Study outcomes and limitations: Diagnosis of cytomegalovirus status made by the classifier reportedly showed high specificity and sensitivity. Most observed TCR sequences were rare, whereas some public TCRs were detected in many donors. In the roughly 130 validation repertoires, a later analysis found that first-cohort TCR clusters tended to co-occur.

The gene calls are TRBV9 and TRBJ2-2; 12 bases align to TRBD2. The TCR was taken from a man aged 25 to 40 in good health and CMV-seropositive. The source material was PBMCs. CDR3 DNA sequence: TGTGCCAGCAGCACAGGACTAGCGGGAATCACCGGGGAGCTGTTTTTT. This codes for CASSTGLAGITGELFF.